These 23 T cell receptor beta chains came from one sample sequenced in a study of T cells in Graves' hyperthyroidism and ophthalmopathy. Amplified TCR beta CDR3 regions came from RNA transcripts. A set of HTBI primers served as the primers for a first-round RT-PCR of the TCR CDR3. One entry per CDR3 protein, called by TCRdb with MiXCR from the multiplex PCR reads. The repertoire holds 500,000 to 600,000 distinct CDR3 sequences, with 16% as singletons. The sequenced sample was blood. The receptors here all came from a young woman with Graves' hyperthyroidism.

The chain joins TRBV11-2 to TRBJ2-7; 8 bases are shared with TRBD1. Per germline, CDR1 SGHAT and CDR2 FQNNGV. The CDR3 sequence is 15 residues long. Unmatched junction bases numbered 9, after V lost 5 bases and J lost 3 bases. CDR3 coding DNA: TGTGCCAGCAGCCGCCCGAGACAGGGGCACTACGAGCAGTACTTC. It codes for CASSRPRQGHYEQYF.

The chain carries TRBV7-2 and TRBJ2-2; TRBD2 is a possible D gene (5 bases). CDR1 SGHTA and CDR2 FQGNSA come from the germline V gene. This CDR3 has 14 residues. Trimming removed 4 bases at V and 3 bases at J, with 9 bases between. The CDR3 is CASSSGIHTGELFF. DNA for the CDR3: TGTGCCAGCAGCTCCGGGATTCACACCGGGGAGCTGTTTTTT.

The rearrangement uses TRBV4-3 and TRBJ1-2; D is uncertain. This CDR3 contains 14 residues. V gave up 0 bases and J gave up 13 bases, with 18 bases separating them. Germline loops: CDR1 LGHNA, CDR2 YSLEER. The CDR3 DNA sequence: TGCGCCAGCAGCCAAGATGAGCGGCGGGGAATCTCCACCTTC. Translating gives CASSQDERRGISTF.

This chain links TRBV5-1 with TRBJ2-1; 8 bases are a match to TRBD1. This CDR3 has 13 residues. V was pared by 4 bases and J by 8 bases, with 5 bases of the junction left unmatched. Germline loops: CDR1 SGHRS, CDR2 YFSETQ. This chain's CDR3 is CASSMSTGDEQFF. In DNA, the CDR3 is TGCGCCAGCAGCATGTCGACAGGGGATGAGCAGTTCTTC.

The DNA for the CDR3 is TGTGCCAGCAGCTTCCGGTCAGCCATACGCAACACTGAAGCTTTCTTT. Translating gives CASSFRSAIRNTEAFF. The genes are TRBV7-2 and TRBJ1-1; D gene uncertain. The CDR3 is 16 amino acids. V was trimmed by 3 bases and J by 2 bases, leaving 16 bases between them. Germline CDR1 reads SGHTA; CDR2 reads FQGNSA.

The gene calls are TRBV3-1 and TRBJ2-4; D perhaps matches TRBD2 (6 bases). Trimming took 1 base from V and 8 from J, leaving 18 bases between them. Germline V gene lookup returns CDR1 LGHDT and CDR2 YNNKEL (reference sequence). The CDR3 is 16 amino acids. The CDR3 here is CASSQVGGSGGYIQYF. CDR3 DNA: TGTGCCAGCAGCCAAGTCGGGGGTAGCGGAGGGTACATTCAGTACTTC.

This clonotype was counted ten times or more. The rearrangement joins TRBV2 to TRBJ2-7; the D is unclear. V was shortened by 3 bases and J by 2 bases, with 5 bases between the two germline ends. The CDR3 is 12 residues long. CDR1 SNHLY and CDR2 FYNNEI come from the germline V gene. CDR3 coding DNA: TGTGCCAGCAGTGACAGTCCCTACGAGCAGTACTTC. This translates into CASSDSPYEQYF. Using reference TRBV2 and TRBJ2-7 for the parts outside the CDR3, the full variable domain is EPEVTQTPSHQVTQMGQEVILRCVPISNHLYFYWYRQILGQKVEFLVSFYNNEISEKSEIFDDQFSVERPDGSNFTLKIRSTKLEDSAMYFCASSDSPYEQYFGPGTRLTVT.

V usage is TRBV4-1 and J usage is TRBJ2-7; 8 bases map to TRBD2. Per germline, CDR1 MGHRA and CDR2 YSYEKL. The V and J ends lost 4 bases and 6 bases, in that order; junction bases with no gene match: 8. There are 14 residues in the CDR3. The CDR3 DNA reads TGCGCCAGCAGCCCCTATCCGCTAGCGGGCGAGCAGTACTTC. It encodes CASSPYPLAGEQYF.

This clonotype was observed a handful of times. V and J are TRBV7-9 and TRBJ1-3, with D possibly matching TRBD1 (6 bases). The CDR3 is made up of 17 amino acids. CDR1 and CDR2 from the germline V gene are SEHNR and FQNEAQ (reference sequence). Deletions cut 3 bases from V and 0 bases from J, with 15 bases between. The CDR3 DNA is TGTGCCAGCAGCTTTCAACAGGGCACCCTCTCTGGAAACACCATATATTTT. Amino acids: CASSFQQGTLSGNTIYF.

The sample holds many counts of this clonotype. The J gene is TRBJ2-7, the V gene TRBV7-2; D may correspond to TRBD1 or TRBD2 (6 bases each). The CDR3 contains 15 residues. Trimming pared 2 bases from V and 3 bases from J, leaving 14 bases between. Germline V gene lookup returns CDR1 SGHTA and CDR2 FQGNSA. CDR3 amino acids: CASSLPGALSYEQYF. The CDR3 DNA reads as TGTGCCAGCAGCTTACCGGGGGCGCTCAGCTACGAGCAGTACTTC.

The CDR3 reads CASSPLADNEQFF. The CDR3 nucleotides are TGTGCCAGCAGCCCACTAGCGGACAATGAGCAGTTCTTC. V usage is TRBV28 and J usage is TRBJ2-1, with 8 bases identical to TRBD2. The junction had 3 bases not matched to a gene; V was cut back by 6 bases and J by 5 bases. This CDR3 comprises 13 residues. The germline CDR1 and CDR2 sequences are MDHEN and SYDVKM.

This clonotype appeared a few times. This sequence joins TRBV11-2 and TRBJ2-1; 9 nucleotides align to TRBD1. V shed 0 bases, J shed 9 bases, and the junction held 6 bases outside the gene matches. CDR3 length equals 15 residues. The V gene's germline CDR1 is SGHAT and CDR2 FQNNGV. The CDR3 protein is CASSLDRTGAFEQFF. In DNA, the CDR3 is TGTGCCAGCAGCTTAGACCGGACAGGGGCGTTTGAGCAGTTCTTC.

At least ten counts were recorded for this clonotype. The chain employs TRBV12-3 or TRBV12-4 and TRBJ1-1; D gene ambiguous. Trimming removed 10 bases at V and 7 bases at J, with 13 bases between. The CDR3 contains 11 residues. CDR3 loop: CAIGGGSEAFF. The CDR3 DNA reads TGTGCCATCGGAGGCGGGAGTGAAGCTTTCTTT.

V usage is TRBV4-1 and J usage is TRBJ2-4; no firm D call. The CDR3 totals 15 residues. Germline values: CDR1 MGHRA, CDR2 YSYEKL. The V end was cut by 3 bases, the J end by 0 bases, with 9 bases between. The DNA for the CDR3 is TGCGCCAGCAGCCATCAGATTATAGCCAAAAACATTCAGTACTTC. It specifies CASSHQIIAKNIQYF.

J is TRBJ2-1 and V is TRBV20-1, with 8 positions matching TRBD2. This CDR3 contains 15 residues. From germline, CDR1 is DFQATT and CDR2 SNEGSKA (reference sequence). Losses at the gene ends were 0 bases for V and 7 bases for J; bases not matched to a gene: 8. Here the CDR3 DNA reads TGCAGTGCTAGAGATTGGGGACTAGGGGGTAATGAGCAGTTCTTC. The encoded protein is CSARDWGLGGNEQFF.

This clonotype turned up a few times. The chain joins TRBV12-3 or TRBV12-4 to TRBJ2-2; 12 positions match TRBD2. CDR3 length equals 16 residues. Trimming at V came to 0 bases and at J to 4 bases, leaving 0 bases not matched to a gene. In DNA form, the CDR3 reads TGTGCCAGCAGTTTAGCGGGACTAGCGGGCACCGGGGAGCTGTTTTTT. This gives the protein CASSLAGLAGTGELFF.

The chain couples TRBV12-5 to TRBJ1-5; D is unresolved. The CDR3 spans 14 residues. CDR1 is LGHNT, CDR2 FRNRAP, per germline. V was shortened by 5 bases and J by 3 bases, with 11 bases between the two germline ends. CDR3 nucleotide sequence: TGTGCTAGTGGTCACAATGGGCCCAATCAGCCCCAGCATTTT. Protein product: CASGHNGPNQPQHF. Together with reference TRBV12-5 and TRBJ1-5, the CDR3 gives the full variable domain: DARVTQTPRHKVTEMGQEVTMRCQPILGHNTVFWYRQTMMQGLELLAYFRNRAPLDDSGMPKDRFSAEMPDATLATLKIQPSEPRDSAVYFCASGHNGPNQPQHFGDGTRLSIL.

This clonotype was counted between two and nine times. This chain uses TRBV6-1 with TRBJ2-1; D not certain. There are 13 residues in the CDR3. CDR1 is MNHNS, CDR2 SASEGT, per germline. With 6 bases removed from V and 4 bases from J, the gap between germline ends came to 10 bases. CDR3: CASSPWGYNEQFF. The CDR3 DNA is TGTGCCAGCAGCCCCTGGGGATACAATGAGCAGTTCTTC.

The chain has TRBV25-1 and TRBJ1-2; 7 bases line up with TRBD1. Trimming removed 2 bases from V and 8 bases from J; junction bases left unmatched: 8. CDR3 length: 14 amino acids. CDR1 and CDR2 (germline): MGHDK, SYGVNS. The CDR3 reads CASSELSYRGGYTF. The CDR3 DNA reads TGTGCCAGCAGTGAACTTTCGTACAGGGGCGGCTACACCTTC.

This clonotype was picked up many times. V usage is TRBV12-3 or TRBV12-4 and J usage is TRBJ2-3; 9 bases align to TRBD2. This CDR3 comprises 16 residues. J gave up 0 bases and V 1 base, and 2 bases lay outside the gene matches. CDR3 sequence: CASSLGLAASTDTQYF. The CDR3, as DNA: TGTGCCAGCAGTTTAGGACTAGCGGCTAGCACAGATACGCAGTATTTT.

This clonotype was seen more than once but under ten times. The chain has TRBV4-1 and TRBJ2-1; TRBD1 agrees at 10 bases. The CDR3 has 14 residues. Looked up from germline, CDR1 is MGHRA and CDR2 is YSYEKL. Germline trimming cut 6 bases from V and 6 bases from J; bases unmatched to any gene: 5. Written as DNA, the CDR3 is TGCGCCAGCAGACGGGACAGGGGTCTCAATGAGCAGTTCTTC. As protein: CASRRDRGLNEQFF.

The chain uses TRBV4-3 and TRBJ1-5; 7 positions match TRBD1. The germline V gene encodes CDR1 LGHNA and CDR2 YSLEER. The CDR3 runs 16 residues. Trimming removed 4 bases from V and 4 bases from J; junction bases left unmatched: 10. The CDR3 sequence is CASSRNGQVPNQPQHF. CDR3 nucleotides: TGCGCCAGCAGCCGAAATGGACAGGTCCCTAATCAGCCCCAGCATTTT.

The gene calls are TRBV29-1 and TRBJ2-5, with 9 bases matching TRBD1. The trim removed 7 bases at V and 3 bases at J, leaving 12 bases unmatched. The germline V gene encodes CDR1 SQVTM and CDR2 ANQGSEA. CDR3 length equals 15 residues. DNA of the CDR3: TGCAGCGGGGCCGACAGGGGGGGCAAAAAAGAGACCCAGTACTTC. It specifies CSGADRGGKKETQYF. Combining the CDR3 with reference TRBV29-1 and TRBJ2-5 gives the whole variable domain SAVISQKPSRDICQRGTSLTIQCQVDSQVTMMFWYRQQPGQSLTLIATANQGSEATYESGFVIDKFPISRPNLTFSTLTVSNMSPEDSSIYLCSGADRGGKKETQYFGPGTRLLVL.